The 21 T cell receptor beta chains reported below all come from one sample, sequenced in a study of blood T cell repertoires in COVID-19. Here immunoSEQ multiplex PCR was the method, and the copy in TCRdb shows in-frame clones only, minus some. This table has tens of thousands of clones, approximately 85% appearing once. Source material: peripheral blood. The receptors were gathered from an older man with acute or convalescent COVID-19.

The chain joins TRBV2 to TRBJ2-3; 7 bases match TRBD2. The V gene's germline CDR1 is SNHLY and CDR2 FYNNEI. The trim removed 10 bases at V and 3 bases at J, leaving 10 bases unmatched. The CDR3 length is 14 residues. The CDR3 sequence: CANGRSGATDTQYF. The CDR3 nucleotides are TGTGCCAACGGAAGGAGCGGGGCTACAGATACGCAGTATTTT.

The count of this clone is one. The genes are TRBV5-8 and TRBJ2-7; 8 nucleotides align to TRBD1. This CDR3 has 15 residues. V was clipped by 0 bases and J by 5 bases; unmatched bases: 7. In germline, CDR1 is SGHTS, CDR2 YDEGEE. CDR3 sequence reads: CASSLGQGRNNEQYF. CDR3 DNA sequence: TGTGCCAGCAGCTTGGGACAGGGGAGAAACAACGAGCAGTACTTC.

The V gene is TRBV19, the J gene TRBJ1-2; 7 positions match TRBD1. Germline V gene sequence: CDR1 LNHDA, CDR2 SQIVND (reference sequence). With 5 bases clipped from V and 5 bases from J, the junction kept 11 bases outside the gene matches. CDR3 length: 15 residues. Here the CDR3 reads CASSPPGTAFYGYTF. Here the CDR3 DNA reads TGTGCCAGTAGTCCTCCCGGGACAGCGTTTTATGGCTACACCTTC.

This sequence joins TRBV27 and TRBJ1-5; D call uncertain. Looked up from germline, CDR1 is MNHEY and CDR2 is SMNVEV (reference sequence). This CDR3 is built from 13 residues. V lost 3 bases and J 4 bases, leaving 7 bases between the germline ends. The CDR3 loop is CASSFTGNQPQHF. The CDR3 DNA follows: TGTGCCAGCAGTTTCACGGGAAATCAGCCCCAGCATTTT.

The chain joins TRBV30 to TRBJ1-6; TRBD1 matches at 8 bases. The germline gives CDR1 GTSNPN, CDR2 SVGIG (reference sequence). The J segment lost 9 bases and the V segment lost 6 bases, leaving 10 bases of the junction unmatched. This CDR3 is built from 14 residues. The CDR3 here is CACSNGQGVSPLHF. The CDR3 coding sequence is TGTGCCTGTTCTAACGGACAGGGAGTTTCACCCCTCCACTTT.

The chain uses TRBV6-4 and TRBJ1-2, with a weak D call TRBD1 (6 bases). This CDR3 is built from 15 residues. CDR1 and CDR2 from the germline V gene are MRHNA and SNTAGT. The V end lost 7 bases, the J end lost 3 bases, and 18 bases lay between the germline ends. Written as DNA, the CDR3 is TGTGCCAGCAAACCCCTGGTTGGGGGCGACTATGGCTACACCTTC. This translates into CASKPLVGGDYGYTF.

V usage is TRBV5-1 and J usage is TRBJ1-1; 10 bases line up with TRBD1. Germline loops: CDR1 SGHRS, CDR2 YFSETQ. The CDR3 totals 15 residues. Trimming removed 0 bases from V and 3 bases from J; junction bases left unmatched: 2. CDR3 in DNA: TGCGCCAGCAGCTTGGGGACAGGGGGTCACACTGAAGCTTTCTTT. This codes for CASSLGTGGHTEAFF.

The CDR3 here is CASSFRQGGQGTEAFF. In nucleotides, the CDR3 is TGCGCCAGCAGCTTCCGACAGGGGGGCCAGGGAACTGAAGCTTTCTTT. The chain employs TRBV5-1 and TRBJ1-1; 9 nucleotides align to TRBD1. The germline V gene encodes CDR1 SGHRS and CDR2 YFSETQ. With V trimmed by 2 bases and J by 5 bases, 10 bases remained unmatched. The CDR3 has 16 amino acids.

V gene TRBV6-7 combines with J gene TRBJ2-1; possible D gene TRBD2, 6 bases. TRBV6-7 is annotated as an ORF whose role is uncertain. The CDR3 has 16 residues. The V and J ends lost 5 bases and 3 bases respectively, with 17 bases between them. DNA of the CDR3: TGTGCCAGCAGTCGGGGTGAGGGACTCTGCTACAATGAGCAGTTCTTC. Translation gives CASSRGEGLCYNEQFF.

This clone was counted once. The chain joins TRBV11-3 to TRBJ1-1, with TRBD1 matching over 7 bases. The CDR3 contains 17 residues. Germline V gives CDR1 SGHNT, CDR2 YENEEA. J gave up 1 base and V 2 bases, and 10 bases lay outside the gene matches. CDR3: CASSLSRWGQPNTEAFF. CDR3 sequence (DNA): TGTGCCAGCAGCTTATCGAGGTGGGGACAGCCGAACACTGAAGCTTTCTTT.

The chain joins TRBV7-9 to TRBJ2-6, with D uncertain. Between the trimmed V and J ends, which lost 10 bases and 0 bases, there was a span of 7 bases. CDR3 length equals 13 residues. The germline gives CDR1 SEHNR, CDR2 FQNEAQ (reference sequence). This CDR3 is CATTLSGANVLTF. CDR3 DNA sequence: TGTGCCACCACTCTCTCTGGGGCCAACGTCCTGACTTTC. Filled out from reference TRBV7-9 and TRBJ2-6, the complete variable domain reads DTGVSQNPRHKITKRGQNVTFRCDPISEHNRLYWYRQTLGQGPEFLTYFQNEAQLEKSRLLSDRFSAERPKGSFSTLEIQRTEQGDSAMYLCATTLSGANVLTFGAGSRLTVL.

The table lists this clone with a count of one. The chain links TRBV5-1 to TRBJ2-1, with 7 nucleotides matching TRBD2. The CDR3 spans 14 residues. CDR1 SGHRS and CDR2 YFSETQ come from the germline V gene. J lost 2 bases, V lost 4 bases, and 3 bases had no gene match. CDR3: CASSAGGTYNEQFF. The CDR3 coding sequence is TGCGCCAGCAGCGCCGGGGGGACCTACAATGAGCAGTTCTTC.

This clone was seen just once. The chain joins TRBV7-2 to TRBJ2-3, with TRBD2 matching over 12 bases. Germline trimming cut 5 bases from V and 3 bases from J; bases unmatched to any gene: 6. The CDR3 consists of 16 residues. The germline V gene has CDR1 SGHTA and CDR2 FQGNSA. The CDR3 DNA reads TGTGCCAGCAGCCCGACTAGCGGGAGACTTACAGATACGCAGTATTTT. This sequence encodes CASSPTSGRLTDTQYF.

In DNA form, the CDR3 reads TGTGCCAGCTCACCTGGGACAGCATATGGCACCTCTGGAAACACCATATATTTT. Encoded protein: CASSPGTAYGTSGNTIYF. The rearrangement joins TRBV18 to TRBJ1-3; 7 bases map to TRBD1. The ends lost 3 bases at V and 0 bases at J; junction bases unmatched: 11. Germline V gene data show CDR1 as KGHSH and CDR2 as LQKENI. The CDR3 consists of 18 residues.

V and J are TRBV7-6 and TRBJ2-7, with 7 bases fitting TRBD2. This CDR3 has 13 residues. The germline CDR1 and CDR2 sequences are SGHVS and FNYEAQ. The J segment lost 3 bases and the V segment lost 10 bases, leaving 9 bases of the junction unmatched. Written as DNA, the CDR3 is TGTGCCACATCGGCAGGGAGGGACTACGAGCAGTACTTC. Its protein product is CATSAGRDYEQYF. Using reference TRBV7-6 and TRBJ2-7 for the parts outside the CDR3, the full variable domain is GAGVSQSPRYKVTKRGQDVALRCDPISGHVSLYWYRQALGQGPEFLTYFNYEAQQDKSGLPNDRFSAERPEGSISTLTIQRTEQRDSAMYRCATSAGRDYEQYFGPGTRLTVT.

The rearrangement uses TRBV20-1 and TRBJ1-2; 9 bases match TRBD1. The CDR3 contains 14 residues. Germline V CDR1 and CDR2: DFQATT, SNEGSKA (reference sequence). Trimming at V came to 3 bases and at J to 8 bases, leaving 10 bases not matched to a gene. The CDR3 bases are TGCAGTGCTAGTTCTCGGACAGGGGCGCAAGGCTACACCTTC. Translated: CSASSRTGAQGYTF.

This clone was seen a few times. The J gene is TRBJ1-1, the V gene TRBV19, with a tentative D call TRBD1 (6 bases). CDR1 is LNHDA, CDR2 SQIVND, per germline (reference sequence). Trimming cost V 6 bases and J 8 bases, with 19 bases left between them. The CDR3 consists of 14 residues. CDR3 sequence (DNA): TGTGCCAGTAGCCTCGACAGGTTCGGTGGGGAAGCTTTCTTT. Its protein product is CASSLDRFGGEAFF.

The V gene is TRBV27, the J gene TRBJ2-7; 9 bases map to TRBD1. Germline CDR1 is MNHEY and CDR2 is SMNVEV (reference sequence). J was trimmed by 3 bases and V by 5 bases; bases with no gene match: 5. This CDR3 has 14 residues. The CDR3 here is CASSRDREIYEQYF. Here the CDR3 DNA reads TGTGCCAGCAGTAGGGACAGGGAGATCTACGAGCAGTACTTC.

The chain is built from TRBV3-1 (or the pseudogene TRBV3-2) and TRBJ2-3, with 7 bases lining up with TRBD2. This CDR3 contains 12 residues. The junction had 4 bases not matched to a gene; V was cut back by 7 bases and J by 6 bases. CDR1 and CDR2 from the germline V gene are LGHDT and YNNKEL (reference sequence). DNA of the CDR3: TGTGCCAGCAAGGCGGGAGCGGATACGCAGTATTTT. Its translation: CASKAGADTQYF.

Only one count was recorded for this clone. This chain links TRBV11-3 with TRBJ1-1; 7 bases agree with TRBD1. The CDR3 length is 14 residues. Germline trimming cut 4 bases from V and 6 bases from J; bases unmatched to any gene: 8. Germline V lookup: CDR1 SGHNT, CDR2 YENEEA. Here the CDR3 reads CASSSDSRGAEAFF. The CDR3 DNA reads TGTGCCAGCAGCTCGGACAGCAGGGGGGCTGAAGCTTTCTTT. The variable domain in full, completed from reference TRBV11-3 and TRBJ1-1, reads EAGVVQSPRYKIIEKKQPVAFWCNPISGHNTLYWYLQNLGQGPELLIRYENEEAVDDSQLPKDRFSAERLKGVDSTLKIQPAELGDSAVYLCASSSDSRGAEAFFGQGTRLTVV.

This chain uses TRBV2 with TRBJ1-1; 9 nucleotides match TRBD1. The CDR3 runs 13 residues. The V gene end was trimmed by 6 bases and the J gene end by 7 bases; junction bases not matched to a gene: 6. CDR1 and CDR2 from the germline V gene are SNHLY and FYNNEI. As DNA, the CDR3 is TGTGCCAGCAGGCCACAGGGGGCGGATGAAGCTTTCTTT. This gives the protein CASRPQGADEAFF.